The 24 T cell receptor beta chains listed next were all sequenced from one sample in a study of blood T cells in healthy people across ages. A second PCR, run for about 7 to 11 cycles, used a sample-barcoded 5' primer plus a J-beta primer mix. Each CDR3 protein is one row after TCRdb ran MiXCR on the 5' RACE reads. In the table there are hundreds of thousands of distinct CDR3 sequences, roughly 30% of which are singletons. Sequenced input: blood. The receptors shown here come from a woman at least 80 years old in good health.

There are many counts of this clonotype. The chain is built from TRBV10-3 and TRBJ2-1; 12 bases line up with TRBD1. V gave up 0 bases and J gave up 1 base; unmatched junction bases: 7. The germline V gene encodes CDR1 ENHRY and CDR2 SYGVKD. This CDR3 contains 19 residues. The DNA of the CDR3 is TGTGCCATCAGTGAGTCGGGACAGGGGGCATATGGGTCCTACAATGAGCAGTTCTTC. Its translation: CAISESGQGAYGSYNEQFF.

This clonotype was picked up many times. V gene TRBV30 combines with J gene TRBJ2-7; D unclear. The CDR3 length is 12 residues. Germline values: CDR1 GTSNPN, CDR2 SVGIG (reference sequence). The V end was cut by 6 bases, the J end by 0 bases, with 9 bases between. DNA for the CDR3: TGTGCCTGTCAAAGTGGCTCCTACGAGCAGTACTTC. Its protein product is CACQSGSYEQYF.

This clonotype was seen at least ten times. The rearrangement uses TRBV7-9 and TRBJ1-1, with no clear D. Germline CDR1 SEHNR, CDR2 FQNEAQ (reference sequence). The CDR3 loop spans 11 amino acids. V lost 1 base and J lost 6, with 3 bases in between. CDR3 in DNA: TGTGCCAGCAGCTTAGAGGCTGAAGCTTTCTTT. As protein: CASSLEAEAFF.

Of note for this clonotype: With a much larger clone just one base away, this may be a read error. As DNA, the CDR3 is TGCGCCAGCAGCTGGGGACAGGGTCGGGAGCAGTTCTTC. Translation: CASSWGQGREQFF. The J gene is TRBJ2-1, the V gene TRBV5-1; TRBD1 matches at 9 bases. The V and J ends lost 3 bases and 10 bases, in that order; junction bases with no gene match: 5. The CDR3 contains 13 residues. Germline-derived CDR1 and CDR2 are SGHRS and YFSETQ. The entire variable domain, with the rest obtained from reference TRBV5-1 and TRBJ2-1, is as follows: KAGVTQTPRYLIKTRGQQVTLSCSPISGHRSVSWYQQTPGQGLQFLFEYFSETQRNKGNFPGRFSGRQFSNSRSEMNVSTLELGDSALYLCASSWGQGREQFFGPGTRLTVL.

The sample holds many counts of this clonotype. V gene TRBV7-2 combines with J gene TRBJ2-7, with 11 bases identical to TRBD2. The germline CDR1 and CDR2 sequences are SGHTA and FQGNSA. The CDR3 runs to 14 residues. With 5 bases clipped from V and 6 bases from J, the junction kept 6 bases outside the gene matches. The CDR3 DNA reads as TGTGCCAGCAGCGTAACTAGCGGGGGTCGCGAGCAGTACTTC. It yields the protein CASSVTSGGREQYF.

V usage is TRBV4-1 and J usage is TRBJ2-3, with 9 bases that match TRBD1. The germline V gene encodes CDR1 MGHRA and CDR2 YSYEKL. The J segment lost 3 bases and the V segment lost 4 bases, leaving 5 bases of the junction unmatched. This CDR3 is 15 amino acids long. CDR3 DNA sequence: TGCGCCAGCAGCCGGGGACAGGGTCCGACAGATACGCAGTATTTT. Protein sequence: CASSRGQGPTDTQYF.

This clonotype was counted a few times. This chain connects TRBV12-3 or TRBV12-4 to TRBJ2-1; D is unresolved. The ends were cut back, 2 bases at V and 8 bases at J, with 4 bases in the middle. The CDR3 is made up of 11 amino acids. The CDR3 coding sequence is TGTGCCAGCAGTTTAAACTATGAGCAGTTCTTC. Translation: CASSLNYEQFF.

This clonotype was seen more than once but under ten times. The chain joins TRBV20-1 to TRBJ1-5; weak D call: TRBD1 (5 bases). V lost 4 bases to trimming and J lost 3 bases, with 10 bases between them. CDR1 and CDR2 from the germline V gene are DFQATT and SNEGSKA (reference sequence). The CDR3 runs 13 residues. The CDR3 DNA follows: TGCAGTGCTACCGGGACCCTCAATCAGCCCCAGCATTTT. Protein product: CSATGTLNQPQHF.

This clonotype appeared many times. V usage is TRBV3-1 and J usage is TRBJ2-3; perhaps TRBD1 as D (5 bases). Germline assignment: CDR1 LGHDT and CDR2 YNNKEL (reference sequence). The CDR3 is made up of 17 amino acids. The ends were cut back, 0 bases at V and 0 bases at J, with 13 bases in the middle. In nucleotides, the CDR3 is TGTGCCAGCAGCCAAGATCGCACAGGAACTAGCACAGATACGCAGTATTTT. Translating it yields CASSQDRTGTSTDTQYF.

About this clonotype itself: A single base separates this from a much larger clone, so it may be a read error. V and J are TRBV12-3 or TRBV12-4 and TRBJ2-7; weak D call: TRBD2 (5 bases). The J call may be in error: the DNA end matches TRBJ2-5 better. CDR3 length equals 15 residues. The CDR3 here is CACSLFSDSEETQYF. CDR3 DNA sequence: TGTGCCTGCAGTTTATTCTCTGATAGCGAGGAGACCCAGTACTTC.

The chain is built from TRBV6-1 and TRBJ1-2, with a tentative D call TRBD1 (5 bases). Germline CDR1 reads MNHNS; CDR2 reads SASEGT. V lost 3 bases and J 6 bases, leaving 23 bases between the germline ends. This CDR3 contains 17 residues. The CDR3 is CASSEEMAGGGSNGYTF. The CDR3 nucleotides read TGTGCCAGCAGTGAGGAGATGGCGGGGGGGGGATCAAATGGCTACACCTTC.

The V call is TRBV10-1, the J call TRBJ2-5; 9 nucleotides line up with TRBD2. The length of the CDR3 is 16 residues. CDR1 is WNHNN and CDR2 is SYGVQD in the germline V gene (reference sequence). V lost 2 bases and J lost 2; bases outside the gene matches: 6. CDR3: CASSEVASGTQETQYF. The CDR3 nucleotides read TGCGCCAGCAGTGAGGTTGCTAGCGGGACGCAAGAGACCCAGTACTTC.

The chain couples TRBV20-1 to TRBJ2-7; 9 bases are a match to TRBD2. The CDR3 length is 14 residues. The junction had 2 bases not matched to a gene; V was cut back by 0 bases and J by 2 bases. CDR1 and CDR2 (germline): DFQATT, SNEGSKA (reference sequence). The CDR3 region is CSARDKRGAYEQYF. CDR3 DNA: TGCAGTGCTAGAGATAAGCGGGGGGCCTACGAGCAGTACTTC.

This clonotype has just a few counts. Given a much more abundant clone one base away, this may be a read error. The chain has TRBV7-2 and TRBJ2-2; D is undetermined. This CDR3 contains 14 residues. The V gene's germline CDR1 is SGHTA and CDR2 FQGNSA. CDR3 in amino acids: CASSLGPATRELFF. CDR3 bases: TGTGCCAGCAGCTTAGGACCAGCCACCAGGGAGCTGTTTTTT.

The chain combines TRBV15 with TRBJ1-2; 10 nucleotides match TRBD1. The CDR3 contains 16 residues. The ends lost 2 bases at V and 4 bases at J; junction bases unmatched: 7. CDR1 and CDR2 (germline): LNHNV, YYDKDF (reference sequence). CDR3 nucleotide sequence: TGTGCCACCAGCAGAAGGGGGACAGGGGACATCTATGGCTACACCTTC. Its protein product is CATSRRGTGDIYGYTF.

The V call is TRBV15, the J call TRBJ2-7, with D possibly matching TRBD2 (6 bases). The CDR3 is 16 residues long. Trimming left V 5 bases short and J 1 base short, with 18 bases between. CDR1 and CDR2 from the germline V gene are LNHNV and YYDKDF (reference sequence). In DNA form, the CDR3 reads TGTGCCACCAGCCCCTTTGGGGGACTGAAATCCTACGAGCAGTACTTC. This sequence encodes CATSPFGGLKSYEQYF.

There are many counts of this clonotype. This rearrangement joins TRBV7-2 to TRBJ2-2, with D possibly TRBD2 on 6 matching bases. V lost 5 bases to trimming and J lost 4 bases, with 8 bases between them. This CDR3 region has 13 residues. Per germline, CDR1 SGHTA and CDR2 FQGNSA. CDR3 sequence reads: CASSHGGTGELFF. CDR3 in DNA: TGTGCCAGCAGCCACGGGGGCACCGGGGAGCTGTTTTTT.

This clonotype showed up just once. A much larger clone lies one base from this, so it may be a read error. The V and J genes are TRBV3-1 and TRBJ2-7, with 15 bases that match TRBD2. V gave up 4 bases and J gave up 7 bases; unmatched junction bases: 17. Per germline, CDR1 LGHDT and CDR2 YNNKEL (reference sequence). The CDR3 consists of 19 residues. As DNA, the CDR3 is TGTGCCAGCAGCCCGCAAATCGGACTAGCGGGGGGGAAAGGGAATGAGCAGTACTTC. This sequence encodes CASSPQIGLAGGKGNEQYF.

This chain connects TRBV6-1 to TRBJ2-3, with D unclear. CDR3 size: 15 residues. V lost 7 bases and J lost 2, with 16 bases in between. Germline CDR1 is MNHNS and CDR2 is SASEGT. The CDR3 is CASIRSGQFTDTQYF. The CDR3 nucleotides read TGTGCCAGCATCCGGTCTGGGCAGTTCACAGATACGCAGTATTTT.

This clonotype came up many times. This rearrangement joins TRBV20-1 to TRBJ2-7; possibly TRBD1 for D (5 bases). The V gene's germline CDR1 is DFQATT and CDR2 SNEGSKA (reference sequence). This CDR3 spans 12 amino acids. Trimming removed 0 bases at V and 6 bases at J, with 9 bases between. CDR3 region: CSARDDGAEQYF. CDR3 bases: TGCAGTGCTAGAGATGATGGGGCCGAGCAGTACTTC.

With regard to this clonotype: Possible read error: a much larger clone is one base away. This chain links TRBV20-1 with TRBJ2-5; 8 bases map to TRBD2. The DNA matches TRBJ2-7 better at its end, which makes the J call doubtful. The CDR3 runs 15 residues. Germline loops: CDR1 DFQATT, CDR2 SNEGSKA (reference sequence). CDR3 sequence: CSARDPPSGPCEQYF. The CDR3 nucleotides read TGCAGTGCTAGAGATCCCCCTAGCGGGCCCTGCGAGCAGTACTTC.

This clonotype was counted between two and nine times. This chain connects TRBV30 to TRBJ2-5, with a possible D match to TRBD1 (8 bases). This CDR3 is 15 amino acids long. Germline CDR1 reads GTSNPN; CDR2 reads SVGIG (reference sequence). The V end lost 2 bases, the J end lost 4 bases, and 17 bases lay between the germline ends. CDR3 bases: TGTGCCTGGAGTCCCCGGCACAGGGGGGGAGAGACCCAGTACTTC. Translating it yields CAWSPRHRGGETQYF.

J is TRBJ2-1 and V is TRBV15, with TRBD1 as a possible D gene (6 bases). Germline values: CDR1 LNHNV, CDR2 YYDKDF (reference sequence). Trimming pared 0 bases from V and 6 bases from J, leaving 12 bases between. This CDR3 has 15 residues. The CDR3 here is CATSRDFRGANEQFF. The DNA for the CDR3 is TGTGCCACCAGCAGAGATTTCAGGGGAGCCAATGAGCAGTTCTTC.

This clonotype was counted only a few times. The chain couples TRBV7-8 to TRBJ2-3; the match to TRBD2 covers 9 bases. There are 16 residues in the CDR3. With 1 base clipped from V and 1 base from J, the junction kept 3 bases outside the gene matches. Per germline, CDR1 SGHVS and CDR2 FQNEAQ. This chain's CDR3 is CASSLEASGGTDTQYF. CDR3 DNA: TGTGCCAGCAGCTTAGAGGCTAGCGGGGGCACAGATACGCAGTATTTT.